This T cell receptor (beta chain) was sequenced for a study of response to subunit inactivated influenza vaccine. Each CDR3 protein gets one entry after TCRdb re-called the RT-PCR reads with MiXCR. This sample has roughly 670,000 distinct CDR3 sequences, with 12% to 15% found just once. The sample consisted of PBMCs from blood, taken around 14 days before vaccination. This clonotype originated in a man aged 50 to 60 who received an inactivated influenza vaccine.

The CDR3 DNA follows: TGTGCCAGCAGGGCAGCCTTATTTAATTCACCCCTCCACTTT. Protein product: CASRAALFNSPLHF. The chain joins TRBV6-1 to TRBJ1-6, with D unclear. The CDR3 contains 14 residues. Trimming pared 6 bases from V and 6 bases from J, leaving 12 bases between. Per the germline V gene, CDR1 is MNHNS and CDR2 is SASEGT.